These 12 T cell receptor beta chains were all obtained from the same sample, sequenced in a study of cytomegalovirus exposure and HLA in healthy donors. In the PCR, 60 Vbeta and 13 Jbeta primers were used. Measured with immunoSEQ multiplex PCR; TCRdb has only the in-frame clones, and not every one. The sample holds 90,000 to 120,000 clones, 81% seen once. Sequencing was done on a sample of PBMCs. The receptor set was obtained from a man under 40 in good health and CMV-seronegative.

The chain recombines TRBV5-1 with TRBJ1-1; D remains ambiguous. The CDR3 is 15 amino acids. Trimming pared 2 bases from V and 4 bases from J, leaving 15 bases between. CDR1 is SGHRS and CDR2 is YFSETQ in the germline V gene. This CDR3 is CASSFTAPTGTEAFF. DNA for the CDR3: TGCGCCAGCAGCTTCACGGCTCCGACGGGCACTGAAGCTTTCTTT. The entire variable domain, with the rest obtained from reference TRBV5-1 and TRBJ1-1, is as follows: KAGVTQTPRYLIKTRGQQVTLSCSPISGHRSVSWYQQTPGQGLQFLFEYFSETQRNKGNFPGRFSGRQFSNSRSEMNVSTLELGDSALYLCASSFTAPTGTEAFFGQGTRLTVV.

J is TRBJ2-1 and V is TRBV9, with TRBD1 as a possible D gene (6 bases). With 3 bases removed from V and 8 bases from J, the gap between germline ends came to 15 bases. This CDR3 is built from 14 residues. Germline CDR1 SGDLS, CDR2 YYNGEE. Here the CDR3 DNA reads TGTGCCAGCAGCGCTCCGGGACAAGTGGATGAGCAGTTCTTC. Translating it yields CASSAPGQVDEQFF. The full variable domain, its missing parts supplied by reference TRBV9 and TRBJ2-1, is DSGVTQTPKHLITATGQRVTLRCSPRSGDLSVYWYQQSLDQGLQFLIQYYNGEERAKGNILERFSAQQFPDLHSELNLSSLELGDSALYFCASSAPGQVDEQFFGPGTRLTVL.

V gene TRBV7-2 combines with J gene TRBJ1-2; possibly TRBD1 for D (5 bases). The CDR3 covers 14 residues. Germline assignment: CDR1 SGHTA and CDR2 FQGNSA. The germline V and J ends were trimmed by 5 bases and 8 bases, with 18 bases remaining between them. This CDR3 reads CASSPGGVEGGYTF. The CDR3 DNA is TGTGCCAGCAGCCCAGGCGGGGTCGAGGGGGGCTACACCTTC.

In its sample, this clone was seen a few times. The V call is TRBV4-1, the J call TRBJ2-7, with 9 bases that match TRBD1. There are 17 residues in the CDR3. V shed 0 bases and J 8 bases; nucleotides not matched to a gene: 14. Germline lookup yields CDR1 MGHRA and CDR2 YSYEKL. CDR3 sequence reads: CASSQEGSTGQGVQQYF. As DNA, the CDR3 is TGCGCCAGCAGCCAAGAGGGCTCTACGGGACAGGGCGTGCAGCAGTACTTC.

This clone is a singleton in its sample. The chain is built from TRBV9 and TRBJ2-1; 9 nucleotides match TRBD2. The ends lost 0 bases at V and 6 bases at J; junction bases unmatched: 7. CDR3 length equals 16 residues. The germline gives CDR1 SGDLS, CDR2 YYNGEE. The CDR3 nucleotides are TGTGCCAGCAGCGTAGTTTTAGCGGGAGAATTCAATGAGCAGTTCTTC. Protein sequence: CASSVVLAGEFNEQFF.

This chain links TRBV5-1 with TRBJ2-7, with 9 bases fitting TRBD1. Looked up from germline, CDR1 is SGHRS and CDR2 is YFSETQ. The CDR3 is 15 amino acids. With V trimmed by 0 bases and J by 2 bases, 3 bases remained unmatched. This chain's CDR3 is CASSLEGQGAYEQYF. CDR3 nucleotides: TGCGCCAGCAGCTTGGAGGGACAGGGAGCCTACGAGCAGTACTTC.

The chain joins TRBV4-1 to TRBJ1-4; 8 bases match TRBD1. CDR3 length: 12 residues. The trim removed 2 bases at V and 15 bases at J, leaving 5 bases unmatched. Germline CDR1 reads MGHRA; CDR2 reads YSYEKL. The CDR3 reads CASSQLDRVVFF. In nucleotides, the CDR3 is TGCGCCAGCAGCCAATTGGACAGGGTAGTGTTTTTT.

The CDR3 sequence: CASTPLFASSEAFF. The CDR3 DNA reads as TGTGCCAGCACCCCGTTGTTCGCGAGCTCGGAAGCTTTCTTT. The chain links TRBV11-2 to TRBJ1-1, with D unclear. V was trimmed by 7 bases and J by 8 bases, leaving 20 bases between them. The CDR3 runs to 14 residues. Germline V gives CDR1 SGHAT, CDR2 FQNNGV.

V usage is TRBV7-9 and J usage is TRBJ1-2, with D possibly TRBD1 on 5 matching bases. V lost 4 bases, J lost 1 base, and 16 bases lay in between. Germline lookup yields CDR1 SEHNR and CDR2 FQNEAQ (reference sequence). The CDR3 length is 16 residues. This CDR3 reads CASSSRQAGFNYGYTF. The CDR3 DNA reads TGTGCCAGCAGCTCACGACAAGCAGGGTTTAACTATGGCTACACCTTC. Full variable domain (missing parts from reference TRBV7-9 and TRBJ1-2): DTGVSQNPRHKITKRGQNVTFRCDPISEHNRLYWYRQTLGQGPEFLTYFQNEAQLEKSRLLSDRFSAERPKGSFSTLEIQRTEQGDSAMYLCASSSRQAGFNYGYTFGSGTRLTVV.

The genes are TRBV4-1 and TRBJ1-2; perhaps TRBD1 as D (6 bases). The CDR3 contains 15 residues. Germline V gene lookup returns CDR1 MGHRA and CDR2 YSYEKL. With 0 bases removed from V and 4 bases from J, the gap between germline ends came to 12 bases. The CDR3 sequence is CASSQETGRGYGYTF. The CDR3 coding sequence is TGCGCCAGCAGCCAAGAGACAGGTCGGGGCTATGGCTACACCTTC.

The chain recombines TRBV13 with TRBJ2-2, with D perhaps TRBD1 (6 bases). Germline CDR1 PRHDT, CDR2 FYEKMQ (reference sequence). This CDR3 is built from 15 residues. Trimming cost V 4 bases and J 5 bases, with 14 bases left between them. In nucleotides, the CDR3 is TGTGCCAGCAGCTACGGGGACAAAGTGACCGGGGAGCTGTTTTTT. Translated, it gives CASSYGDKVTGELFF.

J is TRBJ1-1 and V is TRBV9, with TRBD1 as a possible D gene (5 bases). The V and J ends lost 3 bases and 7 bases respectively, with 13 bases between them. This CDR3 region has 13 residues. CDR1 SGDLS and CDR2 YYNGEE come from the germline V gene. The CDR3 sequence is CASSAADSFEAFF. The DNA of the CDR3 is TGTGCCAGCAGCGCCGCAGACAGTTTTGAAGCTTTCTTT.